These T cell receptor beta chains were read from a single sample in a study of blood T cell repertoires in COVID-19. Generated by immunoSEQ multiplex PCR, the TCRdb table keeps only in-frame clones and is missing some. The sample contains approximately 270,000 clones, around 93% of which appear only once. Sequenced sample: PBMCs or T cells enriched from blood (not recorded which). The source of these receptors is a man between 40 and 49 years old who had been exposed to COVID-19. Both conserved end residues are part of each CDR3. D genes are given only for firm matches. Rows give clone size only sometimes, using once, few, many, or a class for an expanded clone.

v_call: TRBV19; d_call: TRBD2; j_call: TRBJ2-2; clone_size: few; cdr3_nt: TGTGCCAGTAGTGGGTGGACTAGTGGTACCGGGGAGCTGTTTTTT; cdr3_aa: CASSGWTSGTGELFF
v_call: TRBV27; d_call: TRBD1; j_call: TRBJ2-7; clone_size: once; cdr3_nt: TGTGCCAGCACCCTATCGGGGACAGGGACCTACGAGCAGTACTTC; cdr3_aa: CASTLSGTGTYEQYF
v_call: TRBV11-3; d_call: NA; j_call: TRBJ2-5; clone_size: NA; cdr3_nt: TGTGCCAGCAGCTTAGGTCCCGGCCAGGGAAAGACCCAGTACTTC; cdr3_aa: CASSLGPGQGKTQYF
v_call: TRBV6-5; d_call: NA; j_call: TRBJ1-4; clone_size: NA; cdr3_nt: TGTGCCAGCACCGAGCTTCAAGGGGCGGCTGAAAAACTGTTTTTT; cdr3_aa: CASTELQGAAEKLFF
v_call: TRBV4-1; d_call: TRBD2; j_call: TRBJ2-1; clone_size: NA; cdr3_nt: TGCGCCAGCAGCCAAGACGGACTAGCGGACCCCAATGAGCAGTTCTTC; cdr3_aa: CASSQDGLADPNEQFF
v_call: TRBV10-3; d_call: NA; j_call: TRBJ2-3; clone_size: NA; cdr3_nt: TGTGCCATCCGGGACACCTCCCTTCCCACGGATACGCAGTATTTT; cdr3_aa: CAIRDTSLPTDTQYF
v_call: TRBV9; d_call: TRBD1; j_call: TRBJ1-4; clone_size: NA; cdr3_nt: TGTGCCAGCAGCCCGGGACAGGGGAGTGAAAAACTGTTTTTT; cdr3_aa: CASSPGQGSEKLFF
v_call: TRBV9; d_call: NA; j_call: TRBJ2-3; clone_size: once; cdr3_nt: TGTGCCAGCAGCGCCCCACTAAGCACAGATACGCAGTATTTT; cdr3_aa: CASSAPLSTDTQYF
v_call: TRBV11-3; d_call: NA; j_call: TRBJ1-1; clone_size: NA; cdr3_nt: TGTGCCAGCAGCTTAGGCTATGACACTGAAGCTTTCTTT; cdr3_aa: CASSLGYDTEAFF
v_call: TRBV7-9; d_call: NA; j_call: TRBJ2-7; clone_size: NA; cdr3_nt: TGTGCCAGCAGCTTATATACGTCGGGGTACGAGCAGTACTTC; cdr3_aa: CASSLYTSGYEQYF
v_call: TRBV27; d_call: NA; j_call: TRBJ2-3; clone_size: NA; cdr3_nt: TGTGCCAGCAGTTCCGTAGACAGATCCACAGATACGCAGTATTTT; cdr3_aa: CASSSVDRSTDTQYF
v_call: TRBV30; d_call: NA; j_call: TRBJ1-1; clone_size: NA; cdr3_nt: TGTGCCTGGAGTGAAGGAGTAGTCGCTAATTTGAACACTGAAGCTTTCTTT; cdr3_aa: CAWSEGVVANLNTEAFF
v_call: TRBV30; d_call: NA; j_call: TRBJ2-7; clone_size: NA; cdr3_nt: TGTGCCTGGGATGACAACCCCTACGAGCAGTACTTC; cdr3_aa: CAWDDNPYEQYF
v_call: TRBV12-3/TRBV12-4; d_call: NA; j_call: TRBJ2-2; clone_size: NA; cdr3_nt: TGTGCCAGCAGCATGGGGAGTACCGGGGAGCTGTTTTTT; cdr3_aa: CASSMGSTGELFF
v_call: TRBV5-1; d_call: TRBD2; j_call: TRBJ2-2; clone_size: NA; cdr3_nt: TGCGCCAGCAGCTTGGATCGGCGGGAGGCACTGTTTTTT; cdr3_aa: CASSLDRREALFF
v_call: TRBV4-2; d_call: TRBD2; j_call: TRBJ2-2; clone_size: NA; cdr3_nt: TGTGCCAGCAGCCAAGATCACCTAGCGGTGAACACCGGGGAGCTGTTTTTT; cdr3_aa: CASSQDHLAVNTGELFF
v_call: TRBV9; d_call: TRBD1; j_call: TRBJ2-5; clone_size: few; cdr3_nt: TGTGCCAGCAGCACCCCCTGGACAGGGCAAGAGACCCAGTACTTC; cdr3_aa: CASSTPWTGQETQYF
v_call: TRBV12-3/TRBV12-4; d_call: NA; j_call: TRBJ1-2; clone_size: NA; cdr3_nt: TGTGCCAGCAGTTACCGCCCGGGTGGCTACACCTTC; cdr3_aa: CASSYRPGGYTF
v_call: TRBV11-1; d_call: TRBD2; j_call: TRBJ2-5; clone_size: NA; cdr3_nt: TGTGCCAGCAGCTTAATCGCGGGAGTGGAAACCCAGTACTTC; cdr3_aa: CASSLIAGVETQYF
v_call: TRBV9; d_call: NA; j_call: TRBJ1-2; clone_size: NA; cdr3_nt: TGTGCCAGCAGCGCGCATGCAGGGTTTCACACCTTC; cdr3_aa: CASSAHAGFHTF